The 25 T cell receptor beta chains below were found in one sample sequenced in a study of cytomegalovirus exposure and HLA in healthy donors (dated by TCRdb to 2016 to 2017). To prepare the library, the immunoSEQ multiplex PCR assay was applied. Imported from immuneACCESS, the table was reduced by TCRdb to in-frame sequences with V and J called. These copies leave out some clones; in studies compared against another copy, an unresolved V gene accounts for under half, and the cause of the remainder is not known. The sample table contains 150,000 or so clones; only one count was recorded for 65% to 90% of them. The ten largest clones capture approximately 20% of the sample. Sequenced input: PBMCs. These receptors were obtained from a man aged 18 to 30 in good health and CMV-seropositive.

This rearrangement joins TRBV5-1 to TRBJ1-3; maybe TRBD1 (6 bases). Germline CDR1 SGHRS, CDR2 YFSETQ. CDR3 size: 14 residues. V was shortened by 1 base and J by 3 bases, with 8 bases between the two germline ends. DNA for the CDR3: TGCGCCAGCAGCTTGACAGGGAATGGAAACACCATATATTTT. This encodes CASSLTGNGNTIYF.

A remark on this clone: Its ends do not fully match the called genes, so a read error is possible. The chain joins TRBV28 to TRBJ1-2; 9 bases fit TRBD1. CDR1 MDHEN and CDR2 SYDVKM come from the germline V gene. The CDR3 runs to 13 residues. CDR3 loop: CTSRPDRGYGYTF. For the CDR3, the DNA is TGTACCAGCAGACCGGACAGGGGCTATGGCTACACCTTC.

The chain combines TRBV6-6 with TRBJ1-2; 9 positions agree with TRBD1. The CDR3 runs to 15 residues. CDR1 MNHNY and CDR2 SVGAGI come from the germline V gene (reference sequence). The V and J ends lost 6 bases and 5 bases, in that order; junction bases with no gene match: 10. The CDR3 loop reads CASSNTDRGIYGYTF. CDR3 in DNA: TGTGCCAGCAGCAACACGGACAGGGGAATTTATGGCTACACCTTC.

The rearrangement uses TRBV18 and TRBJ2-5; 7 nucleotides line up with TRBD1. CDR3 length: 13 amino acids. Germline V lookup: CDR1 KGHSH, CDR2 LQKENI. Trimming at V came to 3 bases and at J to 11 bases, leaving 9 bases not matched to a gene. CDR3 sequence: CASSPRGSDEQYF. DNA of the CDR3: TGTGCCAGCTCACCCAGGGGGTCGGATGAGCAGTACTTC. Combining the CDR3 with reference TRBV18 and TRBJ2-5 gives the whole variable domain NAGVMQNPRHLVRRRGQEARLRCSPMKGHSHVYWYRQLPEEGLKFMVYLQKENIIDESGMPKERFSAEFPKEGPSILRIQQVVRGDSAAYFCASSPRGSDEQYFGPGTRLLVL.

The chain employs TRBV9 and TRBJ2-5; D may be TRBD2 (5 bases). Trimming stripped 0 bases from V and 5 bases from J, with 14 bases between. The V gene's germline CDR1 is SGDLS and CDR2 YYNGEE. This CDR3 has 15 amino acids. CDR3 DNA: TGTGCCAGCAGCGTAGGAGGGCGCCAGATGGAGACCCAGTACTTC. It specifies CASSVGGRQMETQYF.

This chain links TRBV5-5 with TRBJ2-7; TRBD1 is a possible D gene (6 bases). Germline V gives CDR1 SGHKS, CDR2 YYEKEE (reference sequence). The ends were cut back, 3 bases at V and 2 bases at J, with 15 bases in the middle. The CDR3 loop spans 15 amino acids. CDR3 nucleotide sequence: TGTGCCAGCAGCTACAGGACAGATCCCGCCTACGAGCAGTACTTC. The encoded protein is CASSYRTDPAYEQYF.

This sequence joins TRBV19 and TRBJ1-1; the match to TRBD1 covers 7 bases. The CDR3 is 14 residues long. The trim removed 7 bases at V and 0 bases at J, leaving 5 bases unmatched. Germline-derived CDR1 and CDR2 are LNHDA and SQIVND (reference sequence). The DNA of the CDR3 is TGTGCCAGTAATCCAGGGGGTATGAACACTGAAGCTTTCTTT. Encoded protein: CASNPGGMNTEAFF.

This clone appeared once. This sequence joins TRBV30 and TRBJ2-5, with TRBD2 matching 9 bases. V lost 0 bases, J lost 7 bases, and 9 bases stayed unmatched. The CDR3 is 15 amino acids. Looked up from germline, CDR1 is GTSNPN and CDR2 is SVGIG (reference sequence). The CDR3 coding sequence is TGTGCCTGGAGTGTAGGACTAGCGTTTTCCGCGACCCAGTACTTC. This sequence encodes CAWSVGLAFSATQYF.

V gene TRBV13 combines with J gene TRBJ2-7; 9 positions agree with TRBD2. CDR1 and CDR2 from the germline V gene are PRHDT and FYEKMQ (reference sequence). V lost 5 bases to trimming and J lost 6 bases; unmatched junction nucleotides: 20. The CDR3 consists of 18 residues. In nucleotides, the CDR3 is TGTGCCAGCAGCCGGGGAAAGGGCGGGAGGGCCTCCTCGTCCGAGCAGTACTTC. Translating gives CASSRGKGGRASSSEQYF.

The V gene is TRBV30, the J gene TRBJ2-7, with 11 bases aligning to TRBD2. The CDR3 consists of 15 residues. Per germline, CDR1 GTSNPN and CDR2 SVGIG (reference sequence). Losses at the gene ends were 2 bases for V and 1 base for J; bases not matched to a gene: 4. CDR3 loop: CAWSPRLAGSYEQYF. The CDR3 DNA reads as TGTGCCTGGAGTCCCAGACTAGCGGGGTCCTACGAGCAGTACTTC.

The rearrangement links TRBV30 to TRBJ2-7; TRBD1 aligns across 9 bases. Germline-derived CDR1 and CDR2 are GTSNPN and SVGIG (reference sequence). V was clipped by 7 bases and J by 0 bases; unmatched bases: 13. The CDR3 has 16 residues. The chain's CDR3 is CAFGQGWVGRSYEQYF. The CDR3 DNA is TGTGCCTTCGGACAGGGGTGGGTAGGGCGCTCCTACGAGCAGTACTTC.

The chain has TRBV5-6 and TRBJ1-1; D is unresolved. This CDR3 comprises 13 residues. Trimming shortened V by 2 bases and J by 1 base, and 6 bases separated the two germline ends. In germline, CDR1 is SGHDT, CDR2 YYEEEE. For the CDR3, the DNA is TGTGCCAGCAGCTTCGACACGAACACTGAAGCTTTCTTT. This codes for CASSFDTNTEAFF. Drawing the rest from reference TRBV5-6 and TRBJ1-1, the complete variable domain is DAGVTQSPTHLIKTRGQQVTLRCSPKSGHDTVSWYQQALGQGPQFIFQYYEEEERQRGNFPDRFSGHQFPNYSSELNVNALLLGDSALYLCASSFDTNTEAFFGQGTRLTVV.

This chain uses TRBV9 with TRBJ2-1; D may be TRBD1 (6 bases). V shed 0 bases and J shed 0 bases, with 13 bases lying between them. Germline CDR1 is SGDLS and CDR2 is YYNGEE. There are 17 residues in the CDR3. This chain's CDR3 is CASSVDPQGSSYNEQFF. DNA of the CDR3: TGTGCCAGCAGCGTAGATCCCCAGGGGAGCTCCTACAATGAGCAGTTCTTC.

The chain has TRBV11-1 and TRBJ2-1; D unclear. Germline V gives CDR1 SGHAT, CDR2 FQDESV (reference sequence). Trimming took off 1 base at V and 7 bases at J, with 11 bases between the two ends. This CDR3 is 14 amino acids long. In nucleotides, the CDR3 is TGTGCCAGCAGCTTAGATCGGTTGATGAATGAGCAGTTCTTC. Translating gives CASSLDRLMNEQFF.

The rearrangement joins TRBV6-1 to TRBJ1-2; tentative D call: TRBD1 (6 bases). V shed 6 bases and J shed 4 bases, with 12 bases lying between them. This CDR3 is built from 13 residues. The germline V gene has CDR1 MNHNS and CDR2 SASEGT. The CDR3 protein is CASRAGGGYGYTF. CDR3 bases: TGTGCCAGCAGGGCGGGGGGCGGCTATGGCTACACCTTC.

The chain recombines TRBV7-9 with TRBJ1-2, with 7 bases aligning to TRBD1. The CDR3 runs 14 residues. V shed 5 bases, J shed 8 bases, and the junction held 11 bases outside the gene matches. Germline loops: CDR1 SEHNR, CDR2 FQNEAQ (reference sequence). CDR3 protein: CASSQQGLFDGYTF. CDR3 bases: TGTGCCAGCAGCCAACAGGGGCTCTTTGACGGCTACACCTTC.

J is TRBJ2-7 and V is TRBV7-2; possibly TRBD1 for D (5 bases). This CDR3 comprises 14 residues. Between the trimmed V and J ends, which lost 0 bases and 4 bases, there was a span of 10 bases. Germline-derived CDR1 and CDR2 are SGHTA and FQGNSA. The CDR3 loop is CASSLAAGFYEQYF. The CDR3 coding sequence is TGTGCCAGCAGCTTAGCGGCAGGGTTTTACGAGCAGTACTTC.

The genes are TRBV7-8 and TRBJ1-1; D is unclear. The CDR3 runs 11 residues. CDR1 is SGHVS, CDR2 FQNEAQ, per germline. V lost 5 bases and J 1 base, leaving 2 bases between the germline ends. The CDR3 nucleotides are TGTGCCAGCAGCCAGAACACTGAAGCTTTCTTT. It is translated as CASSQNTEAFF. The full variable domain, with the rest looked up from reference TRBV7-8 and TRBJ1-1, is GAGVSQSPRYKVAKRGQDVALRCDPISGHVSLFWYQQALGQGPEFLTYFQNEAQLDKSGLPSDRFFAERPEGSVSTLKIQRTQQEDSAVYLCASSQNTEAFFGQGTRLTVV.

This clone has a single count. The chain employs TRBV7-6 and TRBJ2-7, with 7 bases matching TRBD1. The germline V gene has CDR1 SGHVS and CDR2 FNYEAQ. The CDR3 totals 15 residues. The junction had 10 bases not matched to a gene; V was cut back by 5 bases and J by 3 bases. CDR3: CASSGRQGASYEQYF. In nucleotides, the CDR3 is TGTGCCAGCAGCGGGCGACAGGGCGCTAGCTACGAGCAGTACTTC.

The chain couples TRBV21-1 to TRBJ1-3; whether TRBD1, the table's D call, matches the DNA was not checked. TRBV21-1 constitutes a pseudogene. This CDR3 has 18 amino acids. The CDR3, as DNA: TGTGCCAGCAGCAAAGCGCGGGACAGGGGGGTTTCTGGAAACACCATATATTTT. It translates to CASSKARDRGVSGNTIYF.

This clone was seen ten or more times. CDR3 in amino acids: CASSLAGGDPNTGELFF. CDR3 bases: TGTGCCAGCAGCTTAGCAGGAGGGGACCCTAACACCGGGGAGCTGTTTTTT. The genes are TRBV7-9 and TRBJ2-2, with D possibly being TRBD2 (6 bases). This CDR3 has 17 residues. Trimming stripped 0 bases from V and 2 bases from J, with 13 bases between. Germline CDR1 reads SEHNR; CDR2 reads FQNEAQ (reference sequence).

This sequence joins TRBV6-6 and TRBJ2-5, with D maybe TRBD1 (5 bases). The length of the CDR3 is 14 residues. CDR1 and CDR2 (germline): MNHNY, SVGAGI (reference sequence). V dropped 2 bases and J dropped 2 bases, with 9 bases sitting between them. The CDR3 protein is CASSYQGRQETQYF. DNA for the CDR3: TGTGCCAGCAGTTACCAGGGTCGACAAGAGACCCAGTACTTC.

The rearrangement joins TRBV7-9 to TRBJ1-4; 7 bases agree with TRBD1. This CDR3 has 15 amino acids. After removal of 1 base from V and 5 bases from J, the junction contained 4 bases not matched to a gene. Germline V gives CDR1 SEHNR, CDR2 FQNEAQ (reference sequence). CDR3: CASSLGEGGNEKLFF. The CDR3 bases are TGTGCCAGCAGCTTAGGTGAAGGGGGCAATGAAAAACTGTTTTTT.

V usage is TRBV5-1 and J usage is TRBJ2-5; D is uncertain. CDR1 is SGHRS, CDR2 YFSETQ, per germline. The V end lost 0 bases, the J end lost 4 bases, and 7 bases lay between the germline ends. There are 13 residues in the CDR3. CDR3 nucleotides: TGCGCCAGCAGCTTGGGAGTTTTAGAGACCCAGTACTTC. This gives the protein CASSLGVLETQYF.

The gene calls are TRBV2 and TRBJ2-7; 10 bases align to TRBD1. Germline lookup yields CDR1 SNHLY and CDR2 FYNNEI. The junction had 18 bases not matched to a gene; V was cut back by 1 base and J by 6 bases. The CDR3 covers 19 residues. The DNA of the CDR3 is TGTGCCAGCAGTGAAGGCCCTAGGAGACAGGGGGCCCGATTAGGCGAGCAGTACTTC. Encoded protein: CASSEGPRRQGARLGEQYF.